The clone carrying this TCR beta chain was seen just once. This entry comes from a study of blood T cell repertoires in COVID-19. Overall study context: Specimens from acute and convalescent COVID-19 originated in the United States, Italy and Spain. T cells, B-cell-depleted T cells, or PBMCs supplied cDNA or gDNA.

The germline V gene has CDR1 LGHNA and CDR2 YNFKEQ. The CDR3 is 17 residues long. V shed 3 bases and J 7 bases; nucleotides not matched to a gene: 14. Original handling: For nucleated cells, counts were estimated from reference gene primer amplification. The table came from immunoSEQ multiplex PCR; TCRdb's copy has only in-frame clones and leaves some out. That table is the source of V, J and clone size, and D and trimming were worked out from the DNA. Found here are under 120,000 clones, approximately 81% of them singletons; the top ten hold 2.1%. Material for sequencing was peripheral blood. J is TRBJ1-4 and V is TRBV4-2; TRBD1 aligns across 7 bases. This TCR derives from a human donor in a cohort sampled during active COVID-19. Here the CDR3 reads CASSQTTPPTGFEKLFF. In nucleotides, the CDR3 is TGTGCCAGCAGCCAGACCACACCCCCGACAGGGTTTGAAAAACTGTTTTTT.